This entry concerns a single TCR beta chain. What it binds is not known. Genomic DNA served as template for TCR beta VDJ and CDR3 profiling. From the reads, TCRdb called clonotypes with MiXCR, one entry per CDR3 protein. The sample lists roughly 420,000 distinct CDR3 sequences, 65% to 80% occurring once. The data were taken from a study of CD8+CD57+ T cells in acquired aplastic anemia. Study background: Mean yield of DNA from sorted CD4+ and CD8+ cells was around 3 ug. CD4+ cell libraries from healthy donors averaged about 10.8 million reads.

This CDR3 has 15 residues. Trimming took 3 bases from V and 3 from J, leaving 17 bases between them. The germline V gene encodes CDR1 DFQATT and CDR2 SNEGSKA (reference sequence). Study observations and caveats: Patients and controls were found to share over 25 CD8+ CDR3 sequences. CD8+ Simpson's diversity showed no significant patient-control difference.

This chain joins TRBV20-1 and TRBJ1-1; D call uncertain. Material: sorted CD4+, CD8+, or CD8+CD57+ T cells (not recorded which) from PBMCs. This TCR was recovered from a human donor in good health, serving as a control. CDR3 nucleotide sequence: TGCAGTGCTAGGCTATCCCTAGTCCCAGACACTGAAGCTTTCTTT. As protein: CSARLSLVPDTEAFF.